The next 6 T cell receptor beta chains were all read from a single sample in a study of T cells in Graves' hyperthyroidism and ophthalmopathy. Researchers amplified the TCR beta CDR3 regions from RNA transcripts. First-round RT-PCR of the TCR CDR3 relied on the HTBI primer set. TCRdb re-derived calls from the multiplex PCR reads in MiXCR, one entry per CDR3 protein. The table shows about 590,000 distinct CDR3 sequences, with around 14% occurring only once. The sequenced sample was blood. These receptors were obtained from a woman in her 30s with Graves' hyperthyroidism.

This clonotype was seen ten or more times. This chain connects TRBV2 to TRBJ2-1; unclear D gene. Between the trimmed V and J ends, which lost 6 bases and 5 bases, there was a span of 14 bases. CDR3 length: 14 residues. CDR1 and CDR2 (germline): SNHLY, FYNNEI. The CDR3: CASRGDRLHNEQFF. The CDR3 DNA follows: TGTGCCAGCAGGGGTGATCGTCTACACAATGAGCAGTTCTTC.

This clonotype was detected ten times or more. The chain uses TRBV6-1 and TRBJ2-7; the D is unclear. The germline CDR1 and CDR2 sequences are MNHNS and SASEGT. Trimming left V 6 bases short and J 5 bases short, with 23 bases between. The length of the CDR3 is 16 residues. The CDR3: CASSRDSPEYQNEQYF. DNA of the CDR3: TGTGCCAGCAGCCGCGACTCACCAGAGTACCAGAACGAGCAGTACTTC.

This clonotype was counted only a few times. The J gene is TRBJ2-7, the V gene TRBV12-3 or TRBV12-4; D possibly corresponds to TRBD2 (5 bases). V was shortened by 5 bases and J by 5 bases, with 22 bases between the two germline ends. This CDR3 has 16 amino acids. CDR3 region: CASSRADPTFRDEQYF. In DNA form, the CDR3 reads TGTGCCAGCAGTAGAGCGGACCCTACATTTCGAGACGAGCAGTACTTC.

This clonotype appeared many times. The chain combines TRBV27 with TRBJ2-5; 7 bases fit TRBD1. This CDR3 region has 14 residues. After removal of 6 bases from V and 1 base from J, the junction contained 5 bases not matched to a gene. In germline, CDR1 is MNHEY, CDR2 SMNVEV (reference sequence). In DNA form, the CDR3 reads TGTGCCAGCAGCCCCGGGACAGCCCAAGAGACCCAGTACTTC. As protein: CASSPGTAQETQYF.

This clonotype has only a few counts. The J gene is TRBJ2-1, the V gene TRBV30; TRBD2 aligns across 9 bases. CDR3 length equals 17 residues. In germline, CDR1 is GTSNPN, CDR2 SVGIG (reference sequence). The V segment lost 0 bases and the J segment 12 bases; nucleotides outside the gene matches: 18. For the CDR3, the DNA is TGTGCCTGGAGTGTAAGCGCGCGGCCTAGCGGGACATTCATGCAGTTCTTC. Its protein is CAWSVSARPSGTFMQFF. The full variable domain, in which reference TRBV30 and TRBJ2-1 provide the parts outside the CDR3, is SQTIHQWPATLVQPVGSPLSLECTVEGTSNPNLYWYRQAAGRGLQLLFYSVGIGQISSEVPQNLSASRPQDRQFILSSKKLLLSDSGFYLCAWSVSARPSGTFMQFFGPGTRLTVL.

This clonotype was recorded at least ten times. The gene calls are TRBV12-3 or TRBV12-4 and TRBJ1-2, with 9 nucleotides matching TRBD1. Trimming took 6 bases from V and 4 from J; bases not matched to a gene: 6. The CDR3 runs 14 residues. The CDR3 sequence is CASRNGQGFYGYTF. The DNA of the CDR3 is TGTGCCAGCAGAAATGGACAGGGGTTCTATGGCTACACCTTC.